Listed below are T cell receptor beta chains from one sample, sequenced in a study of blood T cell repertoires in COVID-19. Data came from immunoSEQ multiplex PCR; TCRdb stores just in-frame clones and leaves some out. Of roughly 200,000 clones in the sample, 80% to 95% were seen once. The source material was peripheral blood. The source is a man over 45 with acute or convalescent COVID-19. Both conserved end residues are part of each CDR3. A D gene is named only where the DNA matches it firmly. The size of a clone is reported for some rows only, either as once, few or many, or as a class for expanded clones.

TRBV6-2/TRBV6-3,13,NA,TRBD2,TRBJ2-1,CASSYGSSGAQFF,TGTGCCAGCAGTTACGGGAGTAGCGGGGCGCAGTTCTTC
TRBV9,14,NA,NA,TRBJ1-1,CASSPSVANTEAFF,TGTGCCAGCAGCCCCAGCGTCGCGAACACTGAAGCTTTCTTT
TRBV28,14,NA,TRBD1,TRBJ1-2,CASTPFTGGHGYTF,TGTGCCAGCACCCCTTTTACAGGGGGCCATGGCTACACCTTC
TRBV6-4,14,NA,NA,TRBJ1-2,CASTPSQGRYGYTF,TGTGCCAGCACCCCATCCCAGGGTCGCTATGGCTACACCTTC
TRBV18,14,NA,TRBD1,TRBJ1-4,CASSSGTGGEKLFF,TGTGCCAGCTCATCAGGGACAGGGGGTGAAAAACTGTTTTTT
TRBV19,15,NA,TRBD1,TRBJ1-5,CASSRSGGAGQPQHF,TGTGCCAGTAGCCGTTCAGGGGGCGCAGGGCAGCCCCAGCATTTT
TRBV10-3,15,NA,NA,TRBJ1-1,CAISEKQTSNTEAFF,TGTGCCATCAGTGAGAAACAGACCTCGAACACTGAAGCTTTCTTT
TRBV11-3,13,few,NA,TRBJ1-3,CASSFTSVDTIYF,TGTGCCAGCAGCTTCACTTCGGTGGACACCATATATTTT
TRBV14,16,NA,NA,TRBJ2-1,CASSQLGGPQRDEQFF,TGTGCCAGCAGCCAATTAGGAGGGCCACAGCGTGATGAGCAGTTCTTC
TRBV6-4,13,NA,NA,TRBJ2-3,CASAPGVTDTQYF,TGTGCCAGCGCGCCGGGAGTCACAGATACGCAGTATTTT
TRBV5-4,13,NA,NA,TRBJ2-1,CASSLMKGHEQFF,TGTGCCAGCAGCTTAATGAAGGGGCATGAGCAGTTCTTC
TRBV29-1,14,NA,TRBD2,TRBJ2-4,CSVGPGLAENIQYF,TGCAGCGTAGGCCCGGGACTAGCAGAAAACATTCAGTACTTC
TRBV5-3,14,NA,NA,TRBJ2-5,CARSPPGSLETQYF,TGTGCCAGAAGCCCCCCGGGGAGTCTGGAGACCCAGTACTTC
TRBV28,15,NA,NA,TRBJ1-5,CASSPSFRGGQPQHF,TGTGCCAGCAGTCCCAGCTTTAGGGGCGGTCAGCCCCAGCATTTT
TRBV5-1,16,NA,NA,TRBJ2-4,CASSLAVLAGGNIQYF,TGCGCCAGCAGCTTGGCCGTCTTGGCAGGGGGGAACATTCAGTACTTC
TRBV6-2/TRBV6-3,15,once,TRBD2,TRBJ2-1,CASSSRGSGSKLKFF,TGTGCCAGCAGTTCCCGGGGTAGCGGGAGTAAGCTTAAGTTCTTC
TRBV6-2/TRBV6-3,15,NA,NA,TRBJ1-3,CASSYGGASGNTIYF,TGTGCCAGCAGTTACGGCGGGGCAAGTGGAAACACCATATATTTT
TRBV9,15,NA,NA,TRBJ2-3,CASTPWRGRSDTQYF,TGTGCCAGCACCCCGTGGAGGGGAAGATCAGATACGCAGTATTTT
TRBV30,12,few,NA,TRBJ2-1,CAWSLVSNEQFF,TGTGCCTGGAGTCTCGTATCCAATGAGCAGTTCTTC
TRBV4-2,15,NA,TRBD1,TRBJ1-5,CASSLLTGDNQPQHF,TGTGCCAGCAGCCTATTAACAGGGGACAATCAGCCCCAGCATTTT
TRBV9,12,few,NA,TRBJ2-1,CASSVGAYEQFF,TGTGCCAGCAGCGTAGGAGCTTATGAGCAGTTCTTC
TRBV7-2,15,NA,NA,TRBJ2-5,CASSLGAGSQETQYF,TGTGCCAGCAGCTTAGGCGCAGGCAGCCAAGAGACCCAGTACTTC
TRBV27,13,NA,NA,TRBJ2-2,CATARGYTGELFF,TGTGCCACCGCAAGGGGGTACACCGGGGAGCTGTTTTTT
TRBV30,14,NA,NA,TRBJ1-3,CAWETGASGNTIYF,TGTGCCTGGGAGACAGGTGCCTCTGGAAACACCATATATTTT
TRBV19,15,few,TRBD1,TRBJ1-3,CASTITGGSGNTIYF,TGTGCCAGTACTATTACAGGGGGCTCTGGAAACACCATATATTTT
TRBV7-3,14,NA,NA,TRBJ2-1,CASSQTSTKDEQFF,TGTGCCAGCAGCCAGACTAGTACGAAGGATGAGCAGTTCTTC
TRBV14,17,few,NA,TRBJ1-4,CASSHNPKVLEDEKLFF,TGTGCCAGCAGCCATAACCCTAAAGTCCTTGAGGATGAAAAACTGTTTTTT
TRBV28,15,NA,TRBD1,TRBJ1-2,CASASGTAYIYGYTF,TGTGCCAGCGCCTCCGGGACAGCGTATATCTATGGCTACACCTTC
TRBV6-6,16,NA,TRBD1,TRBJ1-1,CASSSIPIRGHTEAFF,TGTGCCAGCAGTTCGATCCCGATCAGGGGGCATACTGAAGCTTTCTTT
TRBV28,14,NA,NA,TRBJ1-1,CASSPIPGVGEAFF,TGTGCCAGCAGTCCAATCCCGGGGGTCGGTGAAGCTTTCTTT
TRBV25-1,15,NA,TRBD1,TRBJ2-2,CASSDRTGVTGELFF,TGTGCCAGCAGTGATCGAACAGGGGTCACCGGGGAGCTGTTTTTT
TRBV24-1,14,NA,NA,TRBJ2-7,CATAESGKNYEQYF,TGTGCCACCGCAGAATCGGGGAAGAACTACGAGCAGTACTTC
TRBV10-1,15,NA,TRBD2,TRBJ2-3,CASSEFAGGSDTQYF,TGCGCCAGCAGTGAGTTCGCGGGAGGGTCAGATACGCAGTATTTT
TRBV18,13,NA,NA,TRBJ1-4,CASSSDSYEKLFF,TGTGCCAGCTCTTCTGACAGCTATGAAAAACTGTTTTTT
TRBV18,15,few,NA,TRBJ1-1,CASSPLKGVWTEAFF,TGTGCCAGCTCACCACTCAAGGGGGTTTGGACTGAAGCTTTCTTT
TRBV15,14,NA,NA,TRBJ2-7,CATSREGSSYEQYF,TGTGCCACCAGCAGAGAGGGGAGCTCCTACGAGCAGTACTTC
TRBV5-4,13,NA,NA,TRBJ1-2,CASSLTENYGYTF,TGTGCCAGCAGCTTAACAGAGAACTATGGCTACACCTTC